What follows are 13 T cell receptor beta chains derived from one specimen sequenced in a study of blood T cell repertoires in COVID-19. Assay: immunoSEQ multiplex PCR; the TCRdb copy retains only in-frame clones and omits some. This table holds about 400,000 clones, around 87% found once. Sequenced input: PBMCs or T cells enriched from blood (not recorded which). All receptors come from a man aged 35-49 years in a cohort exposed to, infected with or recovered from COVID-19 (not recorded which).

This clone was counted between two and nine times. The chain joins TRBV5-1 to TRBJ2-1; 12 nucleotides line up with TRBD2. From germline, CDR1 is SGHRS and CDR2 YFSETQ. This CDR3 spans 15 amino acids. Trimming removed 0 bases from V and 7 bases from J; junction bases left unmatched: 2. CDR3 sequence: CASSLEGLAGNEQFF. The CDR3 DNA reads TGCGCCAGCAGCTTGGAGGGACTAGCGGGTAATGAGCAGTTCTTC.

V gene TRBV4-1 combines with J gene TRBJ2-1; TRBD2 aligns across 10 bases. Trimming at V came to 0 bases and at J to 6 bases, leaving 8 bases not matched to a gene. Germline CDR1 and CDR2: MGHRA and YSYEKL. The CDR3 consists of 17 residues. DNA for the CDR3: TGCGCCAGCAGCCAAGAAACTCGGCTAGCGGGAGTCAATGAGCAGTTCTTC. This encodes CASSQETRLAGVNEQFF.

The CDR3 DNA sequence: TGCGCCAGCAGCTTGCCGCTCCCCGGACAGCCGCGTTCCATGAACACTGAAGCTTTCTTT. Translating gives CASSLPLPGQPRSMNTEAFF. This chain uses TRBV5-1 with TRBJ1-1; a weak D match, TRBD1 (6 bases). Trimming cost V 1 base and J 0 bases, with 25 bases left between them. The CDR3 covers 20 residues. CDR1 SGHRS and CDR2 YFSETQ come from the germline V gene.

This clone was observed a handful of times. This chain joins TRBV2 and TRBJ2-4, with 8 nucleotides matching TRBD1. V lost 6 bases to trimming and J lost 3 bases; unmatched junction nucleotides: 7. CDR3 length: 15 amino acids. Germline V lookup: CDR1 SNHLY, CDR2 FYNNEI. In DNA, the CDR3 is TGTGCCAGCAGGGGGACAGGCGTGATCAAAAACATTCAGTACTTC. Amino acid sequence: CASRGTGVIKNIQYF.

The CDR3 reads CASSLTWQGGKAFF. The CDR3 DNA follows: TGTGCCAGCAGCTTAACCTGGCAGGGAGGTAAAGCTTTCTTT. The genes are TRBV7-2 and TRBJ1-1; possible D gene TRBD1, 5 bases. This CDR3 has 14 residues. Germline assignment: CDR1 SGHTA and CDR2 FQGNSA. V was trimmed by 2 bases and J by 9 bases, leaving 16 bases between them.

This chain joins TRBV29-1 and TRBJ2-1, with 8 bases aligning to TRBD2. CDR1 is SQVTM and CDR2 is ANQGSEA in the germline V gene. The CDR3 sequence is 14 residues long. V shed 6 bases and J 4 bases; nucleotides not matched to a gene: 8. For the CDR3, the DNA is TGCAGCGTCCCGTTGGGCGGGAGGTACAATGAGCAGTTCTTC. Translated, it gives CSVPLGGRYNEQFF.

The CDR3 protein is CASSLPGVAPGELFF. The CDR3 DNA reads TGTGCCAGCAGCTTACCGGGAGTTGCACCCGGGGAGCTGTTTTTT. The chain employs TRBV5-6 and TRBJ2-2; D possibly corresponds to TRBD2 (6 bases). The CDR3 runs to 15 residues. V lost 2 bases and J 6 bases, leaving 14 bases between the germline ends. Germline loops: CDR1 SGHDT, CDR2 YYEEEE. Looking up the rest from reference TRBV5-6 and TRBJ2-2 gives the full variable domain: DAGVTQSPTHLIKTRGQQVTLRCSPKSGHDTVSWYQQALGQGPQFIFQYYEEEERQRGNFPDRFSGHQFPNYSSELNVNALLLGDSALYLCASSLPGVAPGELFFGEGSRLTVL.

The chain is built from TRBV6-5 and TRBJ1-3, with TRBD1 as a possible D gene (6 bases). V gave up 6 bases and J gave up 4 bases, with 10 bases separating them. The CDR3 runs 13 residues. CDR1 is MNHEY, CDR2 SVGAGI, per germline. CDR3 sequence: CASRDSGGNTIYF. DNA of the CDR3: TGTGCCAGCAGGGACAGTGGAGGAAACACCATATATTTT.

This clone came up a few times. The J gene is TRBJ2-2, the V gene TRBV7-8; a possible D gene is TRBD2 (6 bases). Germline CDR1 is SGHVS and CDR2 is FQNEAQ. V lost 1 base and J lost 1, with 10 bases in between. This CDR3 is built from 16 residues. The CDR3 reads CASSLGRRENTGELFF. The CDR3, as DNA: TGTGCCAGCAGCTTAGGGCGGCGGGAGAACACCGGGGAGCTGTTTTTT.

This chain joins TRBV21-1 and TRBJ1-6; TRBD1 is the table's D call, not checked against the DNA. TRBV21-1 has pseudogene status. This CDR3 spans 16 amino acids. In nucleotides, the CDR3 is TGTGCCAGCAGCAAGGACAGGGTTACCTATAATTCACCCCTCCACTTT. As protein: CASSKDRVTYNSPLHF.

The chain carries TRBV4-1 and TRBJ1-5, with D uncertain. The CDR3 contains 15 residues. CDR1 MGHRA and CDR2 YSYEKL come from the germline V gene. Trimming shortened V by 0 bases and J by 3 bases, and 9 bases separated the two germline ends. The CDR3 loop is CASSQDRQNNQPQHF. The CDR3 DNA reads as TGCGCCAGCAGCCAAGACAGGCAGAACAATCAGCCCCAGCATTTT.

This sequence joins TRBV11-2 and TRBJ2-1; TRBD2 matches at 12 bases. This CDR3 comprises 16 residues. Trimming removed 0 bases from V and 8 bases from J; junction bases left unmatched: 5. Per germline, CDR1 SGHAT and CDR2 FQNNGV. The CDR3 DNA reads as TGTGCCAGCAGCTTAGAACTAGCGGGAGGAGGGCATGAGCAGTTCTTC. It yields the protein CASSLELAGGGHEQFF.

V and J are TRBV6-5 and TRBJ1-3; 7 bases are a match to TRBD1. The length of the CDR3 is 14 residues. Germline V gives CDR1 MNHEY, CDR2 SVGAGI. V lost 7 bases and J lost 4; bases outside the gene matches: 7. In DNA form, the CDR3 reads TGTGCCAGCATTACCGGGACAGCAGGAAACACCATATATTTT. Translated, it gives CASITGTAGNTIYF.